The rows below give T cell receptor beta chains drawn from one sample of a study of glioma-infiltrating T cells after dendritic cell vaccination. Repertoires were generated with immunoSEQ multiplex PCR, while TCRdb's copy carries only in-frame clones and drops some. The sample holds around 100,000 clones, approximately 80% seen once. The input for sequencing was blood, taken before dendritic cell vaccination. All receptors come from a human donor with glioblastoma. Both conserved end residues are part of each CDR3. A D gene is named only where the DNA matches it firmly. Clone size is not always given. Where it is, it says once, few, many or a class for expanded clones.

J: TRBJ1-1; V: TRBV4-1; D: NA; size: NA; DNA: TGCGCCAGCAGCCAAGATTCAGACTCGGACACTGAAGCTTTCTTT; CDR3: CASSQDSDSDTEAFF
J: TRBJ2-1; V: TRBV5-1; D: TRBD2; size: NA; DNA: TGCGCCAGCGGGACTAGCGGGGGGGCTAATGAGCAGTTCTTC; CDR3: CASGTSGGANEQFF
J: TRBJ2-5; V: TRBV11-3; D: NA; size: NA; DNA: TGTGCCAGCAGCGAAGAGGCCCAAGAGACCCAGTACTTC; CDR3: CASSEEAQETQYF
J: TRBJ2-7; V: TRBV5-1; D: TRBD1; size: NA; DNA: TGCGCCAGCAGCTCCTCGACAGGGCGCGAGCAGTACTTC; CDR3: CASSSSTGREQYF
J: TRBJ1-6; V: TRBV25-1; D: TRBD1; size: once; DNA: TGTGCCAGCAGGGGACAGTATTCACCCCTCCACTTT; CDR3: CASRGQYSPLHF
J: TRBJ2-5; V: TRBV19; D: NA; size: NA; DNA: TGTGCCAGTAGTGAGCTAAGAAAAGAGACCCAGTACTTC; CDR3: CASSELRKETQYF
J: TRBJ1-1; V: TRBV13; D: NA; size: NA; DNA: TGTGCCAGCAGCTTAATCACGGGGGGCGAGGCTTTCTTT; CDR3: CASSLITGGEAFF
J: TRBJ1-1; V: TRBV5-1; D: TRBD1; size: NA; DNA: TGCGCCAGCAGCTTGGGGGCAGGGGGCCTTAACACTGAAGCTTTCTTT; CDR3: CASSLGAGGLNTEAFF
J: TRBJ1-6; V: TRBV7-2; D: TRBD1; size: NA; DNA: TGTGCCAGCAGCGCAAGGACAGGGGGTCGGCATTCACCCCTCCACTTT; CDR3: CASSARTGGRHSPLHF
J: TRBJ1-1; V: TRBV5-1; D: NA; size: NA; DNA: TGCGCCAGCAGCTTGCTCCCACAGAGTAGTATGAACACTGAAGCTTTCTTT; CDR3: CASSLLPQSSMNTEAFF
J: TRBJ2-3; V: TRBV5-1; D: TRBD2; size: NA; DNA: TGCGCCAGCAGTCGTAGCGGGGGGGCCGGCACAGATACGCAGTATTTT; CDR3: CASSRSGGAGTDTQYF
J: TRBJ2-7; V: TRBV19; D: TRBD1; size: few; DNA: TGTGCCAGTAAACTACAGGGGGTTCTCTCCTACGAGCAGTACTTC; CDR3: CASKLQGVLSYEQYF
J: TRBJ1-5; V: TRBV25-1; D: NA; size: NA; DNA: TGTGCCAGCAGTGAATCGCGTACAGGGCAAGAGAGCAATCAGCCCCAGCATTTT; CDR3: CASSESRTGQESNQPQHF
J: TRBJ2-7; V: TRBV5-4; D: TRBD1; size: NA; DNA: TGTGCCAGCAGCGCGGGACAGGGGGGCTACGAGCAGTACTTC; CDR3: CASSAGQGGYEQYF
J: TRBJ2-2; V: TRBV4-1; D: NA; size: NA; DNA: TGCGCCAGCACTCGACAGGCCAGGGCCGGGGAGCTGTTTTTT; CDR3: CASTRQARAGELFF
J: TRBJ2-2; V: TRBV5-1; D: TRBD1; size: NA; DNA: TGCACCAGCAGCGCAGGACAGGGGGAGTCAGCCGGGGAGCTGTTTTTT; CDR3: CTSSAGQGESAGELFF
J: TRBJ1-1; V: TRBV30; D: NA; size: NA; DNA: TGTGCCTGGAGTGACGGTAACCCGAACACTGAAGCTTTCTTT; CDR3: CAWSDGNPNTEAFF
J: TRBJ2-2; V: TRBV9; D: NA; size: NA; DNA: TGTGCCAGCAGCGGAGGTAGCGAGGACGGGGAGCTGTTTTTT; CDR3: CASSGGSEDGELFF
J: TRBJ2-7; V: TRBV4-1; D: TRBD1; size: NA; DNA: TGCGCCAGCAGCCTACTCCCACAGGGGTACGAGCAGTACTTC; CDR3: CASSLLPQGYEQYF
J: TRBJ2-7; V: TRBV19; D: NA; size: NA; DNA: TGTGCCAGTAGTACAGGGATCGTGGACGAGCAGTACTTC; CDR3: CASSTGIVDEQYF
J: TRBJ1-1; V: TRBV29-1; D: NA; size: few; DNA: TGCAGCGTTAACTCTGGACAGACAAACACTGAAGCTTTCTTT; CDR3: CSVNSGQTNTEAFF
J: TRBJ2-5; V: TRBV6-1; D: NA; size: NA; DNA: TGTGCCAGCAGTGAGATCCGAGAAGAGACCCAGTACTTC; CDR3: CASSEIREETQYF
J: TRBJ2-1; V: TRBV20-1; D: NA; size: NA; DNA: TGCAGTGCCCCCCGGTTCAATGAGCAGTTCTTC; CDR3: CSAPRFNEQFF
J: TRBJ1-1; V: TRBV19; D: TRBD1; size: NA; DNA: TGTGCCAGTGTCCAAATCGGGACAGGGGGGTTGAACACTGAAGCTTTCTTT; CDR3: CASVQIGTGGLNTEAFF
J: TRBJ2-5; V: TRBV13; D: TRBD2; size: NA; DNA: TGTGCCAGCAGCTTAGGCCTAGCGGGGGGCGGCCAGTACTTC; CDR3: CASSLGLAGGGQYF
J: TRBJ2-3; V: TRBV2; D: TRBD1; size: NA; DNA: TGTGCCAGTGGACAGGGGCGCACAGATACGCAGTATTTT; CDR3: CASGQGRTDTQYF
J: TRBJ1-2; V: TRBV9; D: NA; size: once; DNA: TGTGCCAGCAGCTCGGACATAACTAACTATGGCTACACCTTC; CDR3: CASSSDITNYGYTF
J: TRBJ1-2; V: TRBV2; D: NA; size: few; DNA: TGTGCCAGCACGGGAGACACTGAGAGGGGCTACACCTTC; CDR3: CASTGDTERGYTF
J: TRBJ2-7; V: TRBV6-6; D: NA; size: NA; DNA: TGTGCCAGCAGTCGAGCGGGCATCGAGCAGTACTTC; CDR3: CASSRAGIEQYF
J: TRBJ1-4; V: TRBV6-1; D: TRBD1; size: few; DNA: TGTGCCAGCGTGACAGGGGCCGAAAAACTGTTTTTT; CDR3: CASVTGAEKLFF
J: TRBJ1-6; V: TRBV6-5; D: NA; size: few; DNA: TGTGCCAGTCGACAGGTTGCTTCACCCCTCCACTTT; CDR3: CASRQVASPLHF
J: TRBJ2-3; V: TRBV5-4; D: NA; size: NA; DNA: TGTGCCAGCAGCTTTGGCGGTGCTCGAGCGCTCGAAGACCCAGATACGCAGTATTTT; CDR3: CASSFGGARALEDPDTQYF
J: TRBJ1-4; V: TRBV30; D: NA; size: NA; DNA: TGTGCCTGGAGTGTATCCCAGGGGTTTAATGAAAAACTGTTTTTT; CDR3: CAWSVSQGFNEKLFF
J: TRBJ2-1; V: TRBV5-6; D: TRBD2; size: NA; DNA: TGTGCCAGCAGCTTGCTAGCGGTACACAATGAGCAGTTCTTC; CDR3: CASSLLAVHNEQFF
J: TRBJ2-5; V: TRBV4-1; D: TRBD2; size: NA; DNA: TGCGCCAGCAGCGCATCACTAGCGGGGATATTGAAAACCCAGTACTTC; CDR3: CASSASLAGILKTQYF
J: TRBJ1-4; V: TRBV7-2; D: NA; size: NA; DNA: TGTGCCAGCAGCCCCCGTCTGGGCGAAAAACTGTTTTTT; CDR3: CASSPRLGEKLFF
J: TRBJ1-2; V: TRBV5-1; D: NA; size: few; DNA: TGCGCCAGCAGCTTGGAGGCTCTATCGGGGGGCAATGGCTACACCTTC; CDR3: CASSLEALSGGNGYTF
J: TRBJ1-2; V: TRBV6-1; D: NA; size: NA; DNA: TGTGCCAGCAAGGGAAAATCCGTGACAGGCGGTGGCTACACCTTC; CDR3: CASKGKSVTGGGYTF
J: TRBJ1-2; V: TRBV30; D: NA; size: once; DNA: TGTGCCTGGAGTCCACCACAGGCAGGGTCGGACGGCTACACCTTC; CDR3: CAWSPPQAGSDGYTF
J: TRBJ1-6; V: TRBV2; D: NA; size: NA; DNA: TGTGCCAGCAATACACAGGGAGCGTCGTATAATTCACCCCTCCACTTT; CDR3: CASNTQGASYNSPLHF
J: TRBJ2-2; V: TRBV7-7; D: NA; size: NA; DNA: TGTGCTAGCAGCTTAGTCCCACAGGGTAAAACCCGCACCGGGGAGCTGTTTTTT; CDR3: CASSLVPQGKTRTGELFF
J: TRBJ2-3; V: TRBV25-1; D: TRBD2; size: once; DNA: TGTGCCAGCAGTGACCCCCGCGGGGGACCAGATACGCAGTATTTT; CDR3: CASSDPRGGPDTQYF
J: TRBJ1-6; V: TRBV4-2; D: NA; size: NA; DNA: TGTGCCAGCAGCCAAGGTCCCACAGGGTACGATAATTCACCCCTCCACTTT; CDR3: CASSQGPTGYDNSPLHF
J: TRBJ2-7; V: TRBV7-9; D: NA; size: NA; DNA: TGTGCCAGCAGGGCTGGGTCAGGTTTCGGCGAGCAGTACTTC; CDR3: CASRAGSGFGEQYF
J: TRBJ1-3; V: TRBV7-2; D: NA; size: NA; DNA: TGTGCCAGCAGCAAAGACAACTCTGGAAACACCATATATTTT; CDR3: CASSKDNSGNTIYF
J: TRBJ1-4; V: TRBV6-5; D: TRBD1; size: NA; DNA: TGTGCCAGCAGCCCCGACAGGGTCTGGGCGGGACTGTTTTTT; CDR3: CASSPDRVWAGLFF
J: TRBJ1-1; V: TRBV27; D: NA; size: NA; DNA: TGTGCCAGCAGTTCAACAGACAGACGAGCTTTCTTT; CDR3: CASSSTDRRAFF
J: TRBJ1-1; V: TRBV6-1; D: NA; size: NA; DNA: TGTGCCAGCAGTGAAGCTTTGGCCGGAGAGGGAGGCACTGAAGCTTTCTTT; CDR3: CASSEALAGEGGTEAFF
J: TRBJ1-1; V: TRBV9; D: NA; size: NA; DNA: TGTGCCAGCAGCGTATCTCCCAGGAACACTGAAGCTTTCTTT; CDR3: CASSVSPRNTEAFF